This T cell receptor (beta chain) was profiled in a study of Ad26.COV2.S vaccination and SARS-CoV-2 variants. This clone has a single count. Relative to the germline gene, one junction end is altered; a read error may explain this. Treatment here: 15 to 20 received Ad26.COV2.S at low or high dose, single or two shots; roughly 5 received placebo; per-sample allocation not given. Samples came from day 63 after the first vaccine or placebo injection. The CDR3 spans 14 residues. Germline V gene data show CDR1 as KGHSH and CDR2 as LQKENI. Libraries were prepared by immunoSEQ multiplex PCR; TCRdb keeps only in-frame clonotypes and omits some of them. The table lists 410,000 or so clones, about nine tenths of them singletons, with about 12% in the top ten.

Sequenced here: peripheral blood, sampled in a trial of Ad26.COV2.S vaccine versus placebo. This clonotype was sampled from a person between 18 and 65 years old who received the Ad26.COV2.S COVID-19 vaccine or a placebo. The V and J genes are TRBV18 and TRBJ2-5, with D possibly being TRBD1 (6 bases). CDR3 nucleotides: TGTGCCAGCTCCCCACAGGGACCTAAAGAGACCCAGTACTTC. It is translated as CASSPQGPKETQYF.